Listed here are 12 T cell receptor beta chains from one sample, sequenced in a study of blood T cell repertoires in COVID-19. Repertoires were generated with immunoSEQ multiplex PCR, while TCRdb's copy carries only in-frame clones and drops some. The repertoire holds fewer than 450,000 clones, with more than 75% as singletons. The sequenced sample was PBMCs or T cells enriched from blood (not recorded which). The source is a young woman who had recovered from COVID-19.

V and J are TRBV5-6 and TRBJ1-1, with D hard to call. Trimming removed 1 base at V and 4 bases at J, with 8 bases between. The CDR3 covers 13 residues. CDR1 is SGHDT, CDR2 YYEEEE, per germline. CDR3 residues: CASSLFSSTEAFF. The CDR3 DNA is TGTGCCAGCAGCTTGTTTTCGAGCACTGAAGCTTTCTTT.

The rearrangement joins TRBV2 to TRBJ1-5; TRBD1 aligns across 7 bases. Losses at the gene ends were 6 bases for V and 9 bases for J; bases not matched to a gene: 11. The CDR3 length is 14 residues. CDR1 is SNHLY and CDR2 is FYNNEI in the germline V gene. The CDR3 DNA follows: TGTGCCAGCAGGGAGAAGACAGGGAGGTGGCCCCAGCATTTT. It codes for CASREKTGRWPQHF.

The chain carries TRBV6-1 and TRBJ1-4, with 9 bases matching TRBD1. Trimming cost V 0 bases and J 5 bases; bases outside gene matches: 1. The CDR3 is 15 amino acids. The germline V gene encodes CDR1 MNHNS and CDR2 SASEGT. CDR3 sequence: CASSEAGTGNEKLFF. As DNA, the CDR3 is TGTGCCAGCAGTGAAGCCGGGACAGGGAATGAAAAACTGTTTTTT.

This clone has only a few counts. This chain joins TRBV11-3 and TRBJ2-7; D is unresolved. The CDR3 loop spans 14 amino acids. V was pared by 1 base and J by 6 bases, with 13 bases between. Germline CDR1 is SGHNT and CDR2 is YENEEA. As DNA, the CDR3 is TGTGCCAGCAGCTTAGGGCCGTTCGGGTTCGAGCAGTACTTC. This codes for CASSLGPFGFEQYF.

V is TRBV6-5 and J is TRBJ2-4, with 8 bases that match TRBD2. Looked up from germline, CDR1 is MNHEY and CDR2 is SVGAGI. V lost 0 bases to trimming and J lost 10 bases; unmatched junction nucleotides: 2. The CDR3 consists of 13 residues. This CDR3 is CASSYSSGGIQYF. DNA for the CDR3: TGTGCCAGCAGTTACTCGAGCGGGGGAATTCAGTACTTC.

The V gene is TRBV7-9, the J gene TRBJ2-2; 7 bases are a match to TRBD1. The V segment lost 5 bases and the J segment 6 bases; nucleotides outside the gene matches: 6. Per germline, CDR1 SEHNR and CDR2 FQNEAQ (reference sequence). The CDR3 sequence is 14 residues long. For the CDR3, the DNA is TGTGCCAGCAGCCTTGGACAGGTCGCCGGGGAGCTGTTTTTT. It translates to CASSLGQVAGELFF. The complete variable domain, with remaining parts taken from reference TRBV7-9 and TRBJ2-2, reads DTGVSQNPRHKITKRGQNVTFRCDPISEHNRLYWYRQTLGQGPEFLTYFQNEAQLEKSRLLSDRFSAERPKGSFSTLEIQRTEQGDSAMYLCASSLGQVAGELFFGEGSRLTVL.

The CDR3 DNA reads as TGTGCCAGCAGCTTCCAGGATCCCTACGAGCAGTACTTC. It translates to CASSFQDPYEQYF. The chain carries TRBV7-8 and TRBJ2-7, with no clear D. Looked up from germline, CDR1 is SGHVS and CDR2 is FQNEAQ. Deletions cut 3 bases from V and 2 bases from J, with 8 bases between. The CDR3 runs to 13 residues.

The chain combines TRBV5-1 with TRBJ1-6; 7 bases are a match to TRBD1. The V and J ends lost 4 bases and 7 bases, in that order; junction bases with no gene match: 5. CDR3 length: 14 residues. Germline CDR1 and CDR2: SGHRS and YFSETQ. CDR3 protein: CASSPDRTNSPLHF. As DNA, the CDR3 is TGCGCCAGCAGCCCGGACAGGACCAATTCACCCCTCCACTTT.

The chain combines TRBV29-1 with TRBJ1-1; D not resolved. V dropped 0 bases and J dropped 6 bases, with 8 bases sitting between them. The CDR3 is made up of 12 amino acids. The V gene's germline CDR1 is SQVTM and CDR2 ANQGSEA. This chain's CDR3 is CSVEDFSAEAFF. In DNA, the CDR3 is TGCAGCGTTGAAGATTTCAGTGCTGAAGCTTTCTTT.

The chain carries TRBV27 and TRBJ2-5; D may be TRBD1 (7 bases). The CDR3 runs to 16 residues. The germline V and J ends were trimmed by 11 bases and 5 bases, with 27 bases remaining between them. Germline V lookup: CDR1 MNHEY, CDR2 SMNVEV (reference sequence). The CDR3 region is CAGLSAGGQAGETQYF. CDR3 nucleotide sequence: TGTGCCGGGTTGAGTGCAGGGGGGCAGGCTGGGGAGACCCAGTACTTC.

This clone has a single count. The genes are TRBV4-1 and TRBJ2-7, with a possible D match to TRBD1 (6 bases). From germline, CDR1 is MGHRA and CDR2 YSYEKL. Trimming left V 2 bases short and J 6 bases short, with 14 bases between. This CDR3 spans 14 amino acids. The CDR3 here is CASSQTPTGREQYF. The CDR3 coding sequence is TGCGCCAGCAGCCAAACCCCGACAGGTCGCGAGCAGTACTTC.

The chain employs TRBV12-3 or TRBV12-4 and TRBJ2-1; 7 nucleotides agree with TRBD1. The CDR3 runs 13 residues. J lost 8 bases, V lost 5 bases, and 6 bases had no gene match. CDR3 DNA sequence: TGTGCCAGCAGTCCAGACAGGGCCCATGAGCAGTTCTTC. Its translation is CASSPDRAHEQFF.